The 16 T cell receptor beta chains presented below share a single source sample, sequenced in a study of response to subunit inactivated influenza vaccine. TCRdb passed the RT-PCR reads through MiXCR, listing each CDR3 protein once. The sample holds around 190,000 distinct CDR3 sequences, around 9% seen once. Sequences were derived from non-naive T cells sorted from PBMCs, sampled on the day of vaccination. The source of these receptors is a man aged 50-59 years who received an inactivated influenza vaccine.

This clonotype came up a few times. V and J are TRBV11-2 and TRBJ2-5; the D gene could be TRBD1 or TRBD2 (5 bases each). The V end was cut by 5 bases, the J end by 4 bases, with 23 bases between. Germline V gene lookup returns CDR1 SGHAT and CDR2 FQNNGV. The CDR3 length is 17 residues. CDR3 in DNA: TGTGCCAGCAGCCCCGAGGGACCAAAGGAGCGAGGAGAGACCCAGTACTTC. Its protein product is CASSPEGPKERGETQYF.

This clonotype turned up a few times. This chain joins TRBV20-1 and TRBJ2-1; D ambiguous. Germline V gene lookup returns CDR1 DFQATT and CDR2 SNEGSKA (reference sequence). This CDR3 comprises 13 residues. The CDR3 DNA reads TGCAGCGGGTGGGCCAGCCTTATCAATGAGCAGTTCTTC. Amino acids: CSGWASLINEQFF.

The gene calls are TRBV5-6 and TRBJ1-2, with D maybe TRBD1 (5 bases). This CDR3 comprises 15 residues. V was pared by 0 bases and J by 4 bases, with 13 bases between. Germline V gene data show CDR1 as SGHDT and CDR2 as YYEEEE. CDR3 sequence (DNA): TGTGCCAGCAGCTTGGGGGGCAGCCTGACCTATGGCTACACCTTC. Translation: CASSLGGSLTYGYTF.

Only a few counts were recorded for this clonotype. J is TRBJ2-2 and V is TRBV28; D is possibly TRBD1 (5 bases). V shed 9 bases and J shed 6 bases, with 11 bases lying between them. Germline CDR1 is MDHEN and CDR2 is SYDVKM. The CDR3 contains 12 residues. Here the CDR3 reads CASTRVAGELFF. The CDR3 coding sequence is TGTGCCAGTACCAGGGTAGCCGGGGAGCTGTTTTTT.

This clonotype was counted a few times. The chain couples TRBV28 to TRBJ1-1; 9 bases match TRBD1. Germline-derived CDR1 and CDR2 are MDHEN and SYDVKM. This CDR3 spans 12 amino acids. V trimming: 3 bases; J trimming: 10 bases; junction bases outside the gene matches: 3. CDR3 sequence: CASSLGQGGAFF. The CDR3 DNA follows: TGTGCCAGCAGTTTGGGACAGGGTGGAGCTTTCTTT. The complete variable domain, with remaining parts taken from reference TRBV28 and TRBJ1-1, reads DVKVTQSSRYLVKRTGEKVFLECVQDMDHENMFWYRQDPGLGLRLIYFSYDVKMKEKGDIPEGYSVSREKKERFSLILESASTNQTSMYLCASSLGQGGAFFGQGTRLTVV.

In its sample, this clonotype was seen a few times. This chain connects TRBV27 to TRBJ1-6, with 7 bases lining up with TRBD1. V shed 1 base and J 9 bases; nucleotides not matched to a gene: 6. CDR1 and CDR2 (germline): MNHEY, SMNVEV (reference sequence). The CDR3 sequence is 15 residues long. The CDR3 loop is CASSLYAGGASPLHF. In nucleotides, the CDR3 is TGTGCCAGCAGTTTATACGCAGGGGGGGCTTCACCCCTCCACTTT.

This clonotype has only a few counts. This chain joins TRBV10-2 and TRBJ2-7, with TRBD2 matching over 9 bases. Germline CDR1 reads WSHSY; CDR2 reads SAAADI. CDR3 length: 14 residues. With 6 bases clipped from V and 2 bases from J, the junction kept 5 bases outside the gene matches. The CDR3 DNA reads as TGCGCCAGCAGCGAGACTAGCGGCCCCTACGAGCAGTACTTC. Translated, it gives CASSETSGPYEQYF.

This clonotype has ten or more counts. The gene calls are TRBV4-3 and TRBJ1-1; D remains unclear. Trimming stripped 3 bases from V and 1 base from J, with 9 bases between. The CDR3 totals 14 residues. Germline CDR1 is LGHNA and CDR2 is YSLEER. CDR3 amino acids: CASSQQSTNTEAFF. CDR3 DNA: TGCGCCAGCAGCCAGCAGAGTACGAACACTGAAGCTTTCTTT.

This clonotype was counted a few times. V usage is TRBV12-3 or TRBV12-4 and J usage is TRBJ2-1; D assignment may be TRBD1 or TRBD2 (5 bases each). The ends were cut back, 6 bases at V and 0 bases at J, with 15 bases in the middle. The length of the CDR3 is 16 residues. Written as DNA, the CDR3 is TGTGCCAGCAGGCACAGGACTGGAAGCTCCTACAATGAGCAGTTCTTC. Translating gives CASRHRTGSSYNEQFF.

This clonotype was observed a few times. The chain recombines TRBV4-3 with TRBJ2-1, with D perhaps TRBD2 (6 bases). V was shortened by 3 bases and J by 5 bases, with 8 bases between the two germline ends. Germline V CDR1 and CDR2: LGHNA, YSLEER. The CDR3 sequence is 13 residues long. The CDR3 loop reads CASSHSGHNEQFF. The CDR3 region has the DNA TGCGCCAGCAGCCACAGCGGGCACAATGAGCAGTTCTTC.

The chain has TRBV20-1 and TRBJ2-2; 13 bases map to TRBD2. The CDR3 covers 15 residues. After removal of 6 bases from V and 15 bases from J, the junction contained 16 bases not matched to a gene. Germline CDR1 and CDR2: DFQATT and SNEGSKA (reference sequence). In DNA form, the CDR3 reads TGCAGTGCACCTACTAGCGGGAGGGTCACCGGGGGGGTGTTTTTT. The encoded protein is CSAPTSGRVTGGVFF.

The rearrangement links TRBV9 to TRBJ1-6; no firm D call. The CDR3 totals 13 residues. V dropped 4 bases and J dropped 8 bases, with 10 bases sitting between them. From germline, CDR1 is SGDLS and CDR2 YYNGEE. The CDR3 protein is CASSPNEYSPLHF. CDR3 nucleotides: TGTGCCAGCAGCCCAAACGAATATTCACCCCTCCACTTT.

There are many counts of this clonotype. The chain is built from TRBV4-3 and TRBJ2-1; the match to TRBD2 covers 9 bases. Germline assignment: CDR1 LGHNA and CDR2 YSLEER. The CDR3 is 15 residues long. Trimming took 4 bases from V and 2 from J; bases not matched to a gene: 3. CDR3 sequence reads: CASSLRTSAYNEQFF. CDR3 bases: TGCGCCAGCAGCCTCCGGACTAGCGCCTACAATGAGCAGTTCTTC.

This clonotype was picked up many times. The chain is built from TRBV4-3 and TRBJ2-2; a possible D gene is TRBD2 (5 bases). Per germline, CDR1 LGHNA and CDR2 YSLEER. The V end was cut by 3 bases, the J end by 5 bases, with 13 bases between. This CDR3 region has 15 residues. The CDR3: CASSHVLASTGELFF. In nucleotides, the CDR3 is TGCGCCAGCAGCCATGTTCTAGCTTCGACCGGGGAGCTGTTTTTT.

This clonotype was seen many times. V usage is TRBV29-1 and J usage is TRBJ2-1; D not resolved. This CDR3 has 10 residues. V gave up 4 bases and J gave up 7 bases, with 5 bases separating them. Germline CDR1 SQVTM, CDR2 ANQGSEA. The CDR3 DNA reads TGCAGCGTTGGCCTAAATGAGCAGTTCTTC. This gives the protein CSVGLNEQFF.

This clonotype was detected a few times. The chain joins TRBV27 to TRBJ1-5; 7 bases map to TRBD1. This CDR3 spans 13 amino acids. Germline-derived CDR1 and CDR2 are MNHEY and SMNVEV (reference sequence). V was pared by 6 bases and J by 7 bases, with 6 bases of the junction left unmatched. CDR3 nucleotide sequence: TGTGCCAGCAGCCCACAGGGGCGGCAGCCCCAGCATTTT. Residues: CASSPQGRQPQHF.